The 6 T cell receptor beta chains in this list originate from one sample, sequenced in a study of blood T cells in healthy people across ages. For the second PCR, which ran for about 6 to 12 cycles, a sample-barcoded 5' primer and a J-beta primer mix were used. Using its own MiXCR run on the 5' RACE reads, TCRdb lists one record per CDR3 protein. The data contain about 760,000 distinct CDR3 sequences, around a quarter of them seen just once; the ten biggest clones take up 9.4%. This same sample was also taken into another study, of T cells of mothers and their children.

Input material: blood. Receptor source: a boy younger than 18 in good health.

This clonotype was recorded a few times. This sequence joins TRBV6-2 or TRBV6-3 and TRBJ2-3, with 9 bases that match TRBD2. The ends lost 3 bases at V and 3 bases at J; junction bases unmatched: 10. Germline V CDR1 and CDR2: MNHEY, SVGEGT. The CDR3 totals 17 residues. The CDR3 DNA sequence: TGTGCCAGCAGTTATTTTAGCGGGAGCACACTAACAGATACGCAGTATTTT. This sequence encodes CASSYFSGSTLTDTQYF.

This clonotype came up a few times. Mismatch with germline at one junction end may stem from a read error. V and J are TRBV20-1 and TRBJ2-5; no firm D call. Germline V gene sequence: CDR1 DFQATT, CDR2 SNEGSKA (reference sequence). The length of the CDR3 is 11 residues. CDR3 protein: CSATPGNEQSF. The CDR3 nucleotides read TGCAGTGCTACCCCCGGTAATGAGCAGTCCTTC.

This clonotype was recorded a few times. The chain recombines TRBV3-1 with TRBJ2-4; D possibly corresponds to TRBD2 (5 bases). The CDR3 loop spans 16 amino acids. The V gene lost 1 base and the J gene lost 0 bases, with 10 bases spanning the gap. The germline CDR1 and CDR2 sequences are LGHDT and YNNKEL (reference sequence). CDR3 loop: CASSQGSGLAKNIQYF. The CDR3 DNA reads TGTGCCAGCAGCCAAGGTAGTGGACTAGCCAAAAACATTCAGTACTTC.

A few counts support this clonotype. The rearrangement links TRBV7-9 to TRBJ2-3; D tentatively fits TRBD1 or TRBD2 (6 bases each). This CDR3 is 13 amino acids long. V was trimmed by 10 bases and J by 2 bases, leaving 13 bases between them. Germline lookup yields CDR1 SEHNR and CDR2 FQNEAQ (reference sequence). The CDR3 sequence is CAIEGGYTDTQYF. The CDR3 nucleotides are TGTGCCATCGAGGGGGGATACACAGATACGCAGTATTTT.

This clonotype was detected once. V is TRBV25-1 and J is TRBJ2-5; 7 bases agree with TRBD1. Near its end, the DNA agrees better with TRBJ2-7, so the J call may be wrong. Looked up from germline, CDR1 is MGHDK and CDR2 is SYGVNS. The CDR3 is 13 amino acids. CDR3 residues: CASSEWDRYEQYF. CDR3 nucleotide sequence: TGTGCCAGCAGTGAATGGGACAGATACGAGCAGTACTTC.

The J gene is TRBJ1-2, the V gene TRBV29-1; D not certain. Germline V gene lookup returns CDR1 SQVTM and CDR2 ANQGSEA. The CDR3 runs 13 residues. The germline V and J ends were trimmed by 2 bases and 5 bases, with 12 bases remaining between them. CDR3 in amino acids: CSVEWAGHYGYTF. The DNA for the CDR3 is TGCAGCGTTGAATGGGCAGGTCATTATGGCTACACCTTC. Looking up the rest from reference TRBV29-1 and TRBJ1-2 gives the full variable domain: SAVISQKPSRDICQRGTSLTIQCQVDSQVTMMFWYRQQPGQSLTLIATANQGSEATYESGFVIDKFPISRPNLTFSTLTVSNMSPEDSSIYLCSVEWAGHYGYTFGSGTRLTVV.